This TCR beta chain originates from a study of cytomegalovirus exposure and HLA in healthy donors. In the case of this clone: Its antigen remains unidentified.

Findings and limits, study-wide: Three of the chains that were CMV-associated were confirmed in vitro to be specific for CMV antigens. Cytomegalovirus association was assigned to under 200 TCR beta chains.

The CDR3 length is 16 residues. Germline loops: CDR1 SGHAT, CDR2 FQNNGV. V lost 5 bases and J lost 5, with 21 bases in between. Data came from immunoSEQ multiplex PCR; TCRdb stores just in-frame clones and leaves some out. The sample has roughly 130,000 clones, around 92% seen once; the top ten hold around 3.3%. This clonotype was sampled from a young man in good health and CMV-seronegative. The sequenced sample consisted of PBMCs. The J gene is TRBJ1-1, the V gene TRBV11-2; TRBD1 is a possible D gene (5 bases). The CDR3 spells CASSPLAGPSRTEAFF. As DNA, the CDR3 is TGTGCCAGCAGCCCCCTGGCAGGGCCCAGCCGTACTGAAGCTTTCTTT. The variable domain in full, completed from reference TRBV11-2 and TRBJ1-1, reads EAGVAQSPRYKIIEKRQSVAFWCNPISGHATLYWYQQILGQGPKLLIQFQNNGVVDDSQLPKDRFSAERLKGVDSTLKIQPAKLEDSAVYLCASSPLAGPSRTEAFFGQGTRLTVV.